These 13 T cell receptor beta chains came from one sample sequenced in a study of blood T cell repertoires in COVID-19. The table came from immunoSEQ multiplex PCR; TCRdb's copy has only in-frame clones and leaves some out. The sample gives hundreds of thousands of clones, more than 75% of which show up once; roughly 2% is in the top ten. Material for sequencing was PBMCs or T cells enriched from blood (not recorded which). The receptors were gathered from a woman aged 55-69 years in a cohort exposed to, infected with or recovered from COVID-19 (not recorded which).

CDR3 DNA sequence: TGTGCCAGCAGTTACTCTCCCGGGGTTTTACGTGGCTACACCTTC. Translation gives CASSYSPGVLRGYTF. The chain carries TRBV6-5 and TRBJ1-2; D gene unclear. V was shortened by 0 bases and J by 7 bases, with 15 bases between the two germline ends. This CDR3 region has 15 residues. The germline CDR1 and CDR2 sequences are MNHEY and SVGAGI.

The CDR3 DNA sequence: TGTGCCTGGAGTTTACGGGACAATCAGCCCCAGCATTTT. Translation: CAWSLRDNQPQHF. The V and J genes are TRBV30 and TRBJ1-5; D is unclear. CDR1 is GTSNPN, CDR2 SVGIG, per germline (reference sequence). The CDR3 has 13 amino acids. V dropped 2 bases and J dropped 3 bases, with 8 bases sitting between them. Variable domain in full (rest from reference TRBV30 and TRBJ1-5): SQTIHQWPATLVQPVGSPLSLECTVEGTSNPNLYWYRQAAGRGLQLLFYSVGIGQISSEVPQNLSASRPQDRQFILSSKKLLLSDSGFYLCAWSLRDNQPQHFGDGTRLSIL.

This clone was seen only once. J is TRBJ2-7 and V is TRBV18; D unresolved. The CDR3 length is 12 residues. Trimming took 6 bases from V and 3 from J, leaving 9 bases between them. Germline V gene sequence: CDR1 KGHSH, CDR2 LQKENI. DNA for the CDR3: TGTGCCAGCTCGCCGACACTCTACGAGCAGTACTTC. This codes for CASSPTLYEQYF.

V is TRBV3-1 (or the pseudogene TRBV3-2) and J is TRBJ1-1; D is possibly TRBD1 (6 bases). This CDR3 is 14 amino acids long. V dropped 4 bases and J dropped 2 bases, with 11 bases sitting between them. Per the germline V gene, CDR1 is LGHDT and CDR2 is YNNKEL (reference sequence). The CDR3 spells CASSLQQGNTEAFF. The CDR3 region has the DNA TGTGCCAGCAGCCTTCAACAGGGTAACACTGAAGCTTTCTTT.

The chain carries TRBV2 and TRBJ1-1, with D uncertain. Trimming took 0 bases from V and 11 from J, leaving 13 bases between them. CDR1 and CDR2 (germline): SNHLY, FYNNEI. The CDR3 is 13 residues long. CDR3 DNA sequence: TGTGCCAGCAGTGAAGCGCAAAGCGGGCTCGCTTTCTTT. This translates into CASSEAQSGLAFF. Based on the CDR3 plus reference TRBV2 and TRBJ1-1, the full variable domain is EPEVTQTPSHQVTQMGQEVILRCVPISNHLYFYWYRQILGQKVEFLVSFYNNEISEKSEIFDDQFSVERPDGSNFTLKIRSTKLEDSAMYFCASSEAQSGLAFFGQGTRLTVV.

In this sample, this clone turned up once. The chain joins TRBV27 to TRBJ1-2, with D perhaps matching TRBD1 (6 bases). Germline V lookup: CDR1 MNHEY, CDR2 SMNVEV (reference sequence). Trimming took off 2 bases at V and 5 bases at J, with 12 bases between the two ends. The CDR3 contains 14 residues. The CDR3 here is CASSLKTGAYGYTF. CDR3 DNA: TGTGCCAGCAGTTTAAAGACAGGAGCATATGGCTACACCTTC.

J is TRBJ2-7 and V is TRBV6-2 or TRBV6-3; a possible D gene is TRBD2 (5 bases). The germline gives CDR1 MNHEY, CDR2 SVGEGT. V was shortened by 2 bases and J by 5 bases, with 19 bases between the two germline ends. The CDR3 loop spans 16 amino acids. As DNA, the CDR3 is TGTGCCAGCAGTTACCCCCTTATTGGGAGTAAGAACGAGCAGTACTTC. Its translation is CASSYPLIGSKNEQYF.

This chain links TRBV12-5 with TRBJ2-3; TRBD2 aligns across 7 bases. The CDR3 is 15 amino acids. Germline V gene lookup returns CDR1 LGHNT and CDR2 FRNRAP. Trimming cost V 1 base and J 5 bases; bases outside gene matches: 6. The CDR3 loop is CASGLGEREGDTQYF. The CDR3 nucleotides are TGTGCTAGTGGTTTGGGCGAGCGGGAAGGAGATACGCAGTATTTT.

V gene TRBV6-2 or TRBV6-3 combines with J gene TRBJ1-1; D is possibly TRBD1 (5 bases). This CDR3 comprises 14 residues. Trimming left V 6 bases short and J 6 bases short, with 17 bases between. The germline V gene encodes CDR1 MNHEY and CDR2 SVGEGT. The CDR3 sequence is CASSKAQGFSEAFF. Here the CDR3 DNA reads TGTGCCAGCAGCAAGGCCCAGGGTTTCTCTGAAGCTTTCTTT.

The chain links TRBV28 to TRBJ2-1; 9 nucleotides agree with TRBD2. V shed 4 bases, J shed 8 bases, and the junction held 12 bases outside the gene matches. The CDR3 spans 16 residues. CDR1 MDHEN and CDR2 SYDVKM come from the germline V gene. Written as DNA, the CDR3 is TGTGCCAGCAGTTATGCCAGCGGGGGGAGGACTGATGAGCAGTTCTTC. Protein product: CASSYASGGRTDEQFF.

The genes are TRBV5-1 and TRBJ2-7; D possibly corresponds to TRBD2 (6 bases). CDR1 is SGHRS and CDR2 is YFSETQ in the germline V gene. The V end lost 1 base, the J end lost 2 bases, and 13 bases lay between the germline ends. This CDR3 has 15 residues. This chain's CDR3 is CASSLRREGPYEQYF. CDR3 DNA sequence: TGCGCCAGCAGCTTGAGGCGGGAAGGCCCCTACGAGCAGTACTTC.

The chain couples TRBV28 to TRBJ1-4; D perhaps matches TRBD1 (5 bases). CDR1 and CDR2 (germline): MDHEN, SYDVKM. This CDR3 spans 13 amino acids. The V gene lost 7 bases and the J gene lost 8 bases, with 14 bases spanning the gap. CDR3 in DNA: TGTGCCAGCAATGCGGGGGATGGGGAAAAACTGTTTTTT. It yields the protein CASNAGDGEKLFF.

J is TRBJ1-1 and V is TRBV30; 9 nucleotides agree with TRBD1. The CDR3 consists of 17 residues. Germline V gene sequence: CDR1 GTSNPN, CDR2 SVGIG (reference sequence). V lost 2 bases to trimming and J lost 1 base; unmatched junction nucleotides: 11. CDR3 nucleotides: TGTGCCTGGAGTCCACGAACAGGGGGCTATGGGAACACTGAAGCTTTCTTT. Amino acid sequence: CAWSPRTGGYGNTEAFF.